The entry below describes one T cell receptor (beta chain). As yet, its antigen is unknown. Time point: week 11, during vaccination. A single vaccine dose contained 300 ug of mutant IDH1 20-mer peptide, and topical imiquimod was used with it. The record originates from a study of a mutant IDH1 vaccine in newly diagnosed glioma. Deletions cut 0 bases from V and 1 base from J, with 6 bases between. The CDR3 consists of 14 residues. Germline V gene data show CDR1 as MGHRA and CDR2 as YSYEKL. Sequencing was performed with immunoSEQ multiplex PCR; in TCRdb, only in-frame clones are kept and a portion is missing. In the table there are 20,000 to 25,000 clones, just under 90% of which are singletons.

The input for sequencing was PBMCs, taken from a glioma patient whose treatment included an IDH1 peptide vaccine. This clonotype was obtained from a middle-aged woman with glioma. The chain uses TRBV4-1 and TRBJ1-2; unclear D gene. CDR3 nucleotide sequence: TGCGCCAGCAGCCAAGATCCCATTAACTATGGCTACACCTTC. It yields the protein CASSQDPINYGYTF.